These T cell receptor beta chains were read from a single sample in a study of beta chain features in type 1 diabetes. Sequencing used immunoSEQ multiplex PCR; TCRdb keeps in-frame clones, though not all of them. The sample records just over 450,000 clones, about 29% being singletons. The sequenced sample consisted of naive CD4+ T cells from blood. These TCRs come from a man between 18 and 35 years old in good health. CDR3s leave out the opening cysteine and the closing phenylalanine or tryptophan. The listing skips clone size in some rows; elsewhere it reads once, few, many or a size class.

V: TRBV11-2; size: -; J: TRBJ1-3; CDR3: ASAERGSGNTIY
V: TRBV30; size: -; J: TRBJ2-7; CDR3: AWSVRQAQPYEQY
V: TRBV18; size: few; J: TRBJ2-7; CDR3: ASSPSNYEQY
V: TRBV5-6; size: -; J: TRBJ1-1; CDR3: ASSGRLNTEAF
V: TRBV5-1; size: -; J: TRBJ2-3; CDR3: ASSLHSSTDTQY
V: TRBV30; size: -; J: TRBJ1-5; CDR3: AWSVRGQGSNQPQH
V: TRBV7-8; size: -; J: TRBJ1-5; CDR3: ASTPGLTVRPQH
V: TRBV29-1; size: -; J: TRBJ1-1; CDR3: SALPSKSNTEAF
V: TRBV7-3; size: few; J: TRBJ2-7; CDR3: ASSLTSGIPNEQY
V: TRBV5-1; size: -; J: TRBJ2-7; CDR3: ASSLGSVTYEQY
V: TRBV18; size: few; J: TRBJ2-1; CDR3: ASSPGPNNEQF
V: TRBV7-2; size: few; J: TRBJ2-1; CDR3: ASSLARAGGSEQF
V: TRBV14; size: -; J: TRBJ1-2; CDR3: ASSQDSARRYGYT
V: TRBV14; size: -; J: TRBJ1-2; CDR3: ASSQAGKYGYT
V: TRBV10-3; size: few; J: TRBJ1-5; CDR3: AISGDLNQPQH
V: TRBV29-1; size: few; J: TRBJ2-2; CDR3: PRVRGADGELF
V: TRBV15; size: -; J: TRBJ2-1; CDR3: ATSFQGLAVTNEQF
V: TRBV28; size: -; J: TRBJ2-7; CDR3: ASSSLQGLNEQY
V: TRBV9; size: -; J: TRBJ2-1; CDR3: ASSDSGASYNEQF
V: TRBV30; size: few; J: TRBJ2-1; CDR3: AWSVSLAGGNEQF
V: TRBV15; size: -; J: TRBJ2-7; CDR3: ATSRVRESYEQY
V: TRBV4-3; size: -; J: TRBJ2-1; CDR3: ASSQDFDFQAYNEQF
V: TRBV7-9; size: -; J: TRBJ2-1; CDR3: ASSPKGTTHNEQF
V: TRBV4-2; size: -; J: TRBJ2-7; CDR3: ASSQRDLLEQY
V: TRBV25-1; size: few; J: TRBJ1-2; CDR3: ASSELDRSGIYT
V: TRBV7-9; size: -; J: TRBJ2-7; CDR3: ASSDNRGLSSEQY
V: TRBV10-3; size: few; J: TRBJ2-5; CDR3: ATSRQAERETQY
V: TRBV5-6; size: -; J: TRBJ2-1; CDR3: ASSWDYYNEQF
V: TRBV28; size: few; J: TRBJ2-7; CDR3: ASSYRVNEQY
V: TRBV30; size: -; J: TRBJ1-2; CDR3: AWGGLTSGSYGYT
V: TRBV4-3; size: -; J: TRBJ2-4; CDR3: ASSQDTRDVIAKNIQY
V: TRBV29-1; size: few; J: TRBJ1-1; CDR3: SVGAGAKQDTEAF